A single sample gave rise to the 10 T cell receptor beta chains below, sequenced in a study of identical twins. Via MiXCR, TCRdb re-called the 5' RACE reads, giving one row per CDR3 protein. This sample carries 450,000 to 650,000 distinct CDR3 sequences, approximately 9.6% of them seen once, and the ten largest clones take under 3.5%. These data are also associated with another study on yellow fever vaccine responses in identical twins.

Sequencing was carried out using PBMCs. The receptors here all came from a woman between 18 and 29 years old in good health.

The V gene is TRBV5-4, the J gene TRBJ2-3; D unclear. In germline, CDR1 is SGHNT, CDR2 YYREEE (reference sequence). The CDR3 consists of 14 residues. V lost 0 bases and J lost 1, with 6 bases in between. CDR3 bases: TGTGCCAGCAGCTTGGCCACGCGCACAGATACGCAGTATTTT. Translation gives CASSLATRTDTQYF.

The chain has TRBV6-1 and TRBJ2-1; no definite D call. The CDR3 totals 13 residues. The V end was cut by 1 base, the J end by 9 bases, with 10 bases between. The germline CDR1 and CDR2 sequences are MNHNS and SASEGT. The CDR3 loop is CASSEGETTEQFF. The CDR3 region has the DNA TGTGCCAGCAGTGAAGGAGAAACAACTGAGCAGTTCTTC.

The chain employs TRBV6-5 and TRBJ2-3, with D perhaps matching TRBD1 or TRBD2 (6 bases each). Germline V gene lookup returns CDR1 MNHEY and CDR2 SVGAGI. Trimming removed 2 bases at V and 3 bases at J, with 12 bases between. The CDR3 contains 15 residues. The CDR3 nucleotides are TGTGCCAGCAGTTACAAGGGGGAGGTAACAGATACGCAGTATTTT. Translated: CASSYKGEVTDTQYF.

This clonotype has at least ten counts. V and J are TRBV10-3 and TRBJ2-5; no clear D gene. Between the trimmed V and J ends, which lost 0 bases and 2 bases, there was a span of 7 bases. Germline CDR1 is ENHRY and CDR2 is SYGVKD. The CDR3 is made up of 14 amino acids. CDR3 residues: CAISESWQQETQYF. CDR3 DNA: TGTGCCATCAGTGAGTCTTGGCAGCAAGAGACCCAGTACTTC.

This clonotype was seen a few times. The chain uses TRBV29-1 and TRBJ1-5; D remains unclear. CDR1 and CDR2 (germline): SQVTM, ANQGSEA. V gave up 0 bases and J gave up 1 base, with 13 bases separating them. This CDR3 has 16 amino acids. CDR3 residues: CSVEDPLRWSNQPQHF. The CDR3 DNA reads TGCAGCGTTGAAGATCCTCTACGGTGGAGCAATCAGCCCCAGCATTTT.

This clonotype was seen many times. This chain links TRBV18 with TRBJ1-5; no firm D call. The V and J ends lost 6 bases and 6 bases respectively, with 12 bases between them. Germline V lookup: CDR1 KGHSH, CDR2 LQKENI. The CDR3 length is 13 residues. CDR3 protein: CASSPSSGQPQHF. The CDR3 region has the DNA TGTGCCAGCTCCCCGTCCTCGGGTCAGCCCCAGCATTTT.

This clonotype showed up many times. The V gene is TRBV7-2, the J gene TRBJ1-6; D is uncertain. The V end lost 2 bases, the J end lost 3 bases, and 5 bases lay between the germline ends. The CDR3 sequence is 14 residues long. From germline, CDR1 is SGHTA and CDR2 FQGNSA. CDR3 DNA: TGTGCCAGCAGCTTACCGTTCTATAATTCACCCCTCCACTTT. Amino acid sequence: CASSLPFYNSPLHF.

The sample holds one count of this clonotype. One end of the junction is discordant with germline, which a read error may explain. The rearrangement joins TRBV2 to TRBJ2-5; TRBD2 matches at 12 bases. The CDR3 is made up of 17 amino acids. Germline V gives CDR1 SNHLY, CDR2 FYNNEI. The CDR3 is CACSPAKGTSGFETQYF. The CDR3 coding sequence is TGTGCCTGCAGCCCCGCCAAGGGGACTAGCGGGTTCGAGACCCAGTACTTC. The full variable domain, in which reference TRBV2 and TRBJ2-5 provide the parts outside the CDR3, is EPEVTQTPSHQVTQMGQEVILRCVPISNHLYFYWYRQILGQKVEFLVSFYNNEISEKSEIFDDQFSVERPDGSNFTLKIRSTKLEDSAMYFCACSPAKGTSGFETQYFGPGTRLLVL.

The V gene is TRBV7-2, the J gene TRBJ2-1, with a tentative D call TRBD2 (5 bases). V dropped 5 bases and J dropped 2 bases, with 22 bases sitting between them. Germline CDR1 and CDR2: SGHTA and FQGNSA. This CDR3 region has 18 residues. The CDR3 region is CASSLSGPAETPYNEQFF. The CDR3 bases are TGTGCCAGCAGCCTAAGCGGTCCAGCGGAGACCCCCTACAATGAGCAGTTCTTC.

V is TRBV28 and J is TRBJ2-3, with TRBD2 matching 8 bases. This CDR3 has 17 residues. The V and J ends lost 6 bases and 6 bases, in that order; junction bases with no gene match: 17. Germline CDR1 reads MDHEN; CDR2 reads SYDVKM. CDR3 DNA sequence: TGTGCCAGCAGGCCGTTTCGAGCGGGGGCCGCGAGGGATACGCAGTATTTT. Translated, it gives CASRPFRAGAARDTQYF.